Sequencing of this T cell receptor (beta chain) was carried out in a study of cytomegalovirus exposure and HLA in healthy donors. The wider study: A data release that came early held approximately 85 million unique TCRs from HLA-typed donors.

This clone was observed once. Its antigen remains unidentified. Study findings and constraints: Most likely, a cluster of highly shared sequence variants arose as a sequencing artifact.

Use of 60 Vbeta and 13 Jbeta primers characterized the PCR. Sequencing was performed with immunoSEQ multiplex PCR; in TCRdb, only in-frame clones are kept and a portion is missing. The table includes fewer than 150,000 clones, about three quarters detected once. This CDR3 comprises 13 residues. The germline CDR1 and CDR2 sequences are MNHEY and SVGAGI. J gave up 3 bases and V 5 bases, and 3 bases lay outside the gene matches. This chain connects TRBV6-5 to TRBJ1-1, with 7 bases lining up with TRBD1. Sequencing used PBMCs. The sequence was collected from a man between 60 and 75 years old in good health and CMV-seropositive. CDR3 coding DNA: TGTGCCAGCAGTCCTACAGGGGACACTGAAGCTTTCTTT. Its translation is CASSPTGDTEAFF.